Each of the 5 T cell receptor beta chains below was sequenced from the same sample in a study of Graves' ophthalmopathy and Graves' hyperthyroidism. RNA transcripts were the template, and TCR beta CDR3 regions were amplified from them. Following a first-round RT-PCR that used HTBI primers, a second-round multiplex PCR was carried out. Each CDR3 protein is one row after TCRdb ran MiXCR on the multiplex PCR reads. Counted here are a few hundred thousand distinct CDR3 sequences, roughly 39% occurring once; the ten biggest clones make up 4% to 5%. Sequencing was carried out using peripheral blood or thyroid tissue (not recorded which). The receptors stem from an adult man with Graves' hyperthyroidism.

This clonotype has just one count. The J gene is TRBJ1-1, the V gene TRBV10-3, with 7 positions matching TRBD1. The CDR3 contains 13 residues. The junction had 5 bases not matched to a gene; V was cut back by 6 bases and J by 4 bases. Germline V gives CDR1 ENHRY, CDR2 SYGVKD. CDR3 amino acids: CAIRMTGITEAFF. The CDR3 DNA is TGTGCCATCAGAATGACAGGGATCACTGAAGCTTTCTTT.

A few counts support this clonotype. The rearrangement joins TRBV7-2 to TRBJ1-5; D is perhaps TRBD1 (5 bases). The CDR3 sequence is 14 residues long. Germline V gene lookup returns CDR1 SGHTA and CDR2 FQGNSA. V was trimmed by 3 bases and J by 3 bases, leaving 9 bases between them. CDR3: CASSLGVLNQPQHF. The CDR3 coding sequence is TGTGCCAGCAGCTTGGGGGTTCTCAATCAGCCCCAGCATTTT.

This clonotype has only a few counts. This sequence joins TRBV20-1 and TRBJ2-3, with TRBD2 matching over 7 bases. V shed 1 base and J 0 bases; nucleotides not matched to a gene: 4. This CDR3 spans 15 amino acids. The germline V gene encodes CDR1 DFQATT and CDR2 SNEGSKA (reference sequence). CDR3 in DNA: TGCAGTGCTAGAGGGGGAGGGGTGAGCACAGATACGCAGTATTTT. It yields the protein CSARGGGVSTDTQYF.

Many counts were recorded for this clonotype. The chain recombines TRBV7-9 with TRBJ2-2, with D possibly matching TRBD2 (5 bases). Trimming removed 6 bases at V and 6 bases at J, with 17 bases between. The CDR3 has 15 amino acids. The germline V gene has CDR1 SEHNR and CDR2 FQNEAQ (reference sequence). The CDR3 protein is CASRKPRLGAGELFF. CDR3 DNA sequence: TGTGCCAGCAGGAAACCCCGGCTCGGGGCCGGGGAGCTGTTTTTT.

This clonotype was seen ten or more times. The chain uses TRBV24-1 and TRBJ1-2, with D tentatively TRBD1 (6 bases). Trimming shortened V by 8 bases and J by 5 bases, and 14 bases separated the two germline ends. Germline V gene sequence: CDR1 KGHDR, CDR2 SFDVKD. This CDR3 region has 13 residues. In DNA, the CDR3 is TGTGCCACCACGAAGGGGGTTGGATATGGCTACACCTTC. Translated, it gives CATTKGVGYGYTF.